This is a list of T cell receptor beta chains from one sample in a study of T cells in Graves' hyperthyroidism and ophthalmopathy. Via MiXCR, TCRdb re-called the multiplex PCR reads, giving one row per CDR3 protein. Among about 360,000 distinct CDR3 sequences, less than 15% were seen once, and the ten largest hold 9.2%. Sequencing was performed on blood. Receptors were obtained from a woman between 18 and 29 years old with Graves' hyperthyroidism. The CDR3 runs from the conserved cysteine through the conserved F or W. A D gene is named only where the DNA matches it firmly. The size entry is marked missing in some rows and otherwise reads once, few, many or a size class.

abundance: many
d_gene: TRBD2
v_gene: TRBV27
j_gene: TRBJ2-1
CDR3aa: CASSLTPQREVHNEQFF
CDR3nt: TGTGCCAGCAGTTTAACCCCACAGCGGGAGGTGCACAATGAGCAGTTCTTC

abundance: NA
d_gene: NA
v_gene: TRBV6-1
j_gene: TRBJ2-5
CDR3aa: CASTDPGRPETQYF
CDR3nt: TGTGCCAGCACCGACCCCGGAAGACCGGAGACCCAGTACTTC

abundance: many
d_gene: NA
v_gene: TRBV27
j_gene: TRBJ1-4
CDR3aa: CASSFQGLGEKLFF
CDR3nt: TGTGCCAGCAGTTTTCAGGGACTGGGGGAAAAACTGTTTTTT

abundance: many
d_gene: NA
v_gene: TRBV12-3/TRBV12-4
j_gene: TRBJ2-1
CDR3aa: CASSSAGFAQIYNEQFF
CDR3nt: TGTGCCAGCAGTTCTGCCGGATTTGCGCAAATCTACAATGAGCAGTTCTTC

abundance: many
d_gene: TRBD1
v_gene: TRBV28
j_gene: TRBJ2-2
CDR3aa: CASSMGLGQGANTGELFF
CDR3nt: TGTGCCAGCAGCATGGGATTGGGACAGGGGGCGAACACCGGGGAGCTGTTTTTT

abundance: NA
d_gene: TRBD1
v_gene: TRBV6-1
j_gene: TRBJ1-2
CDR3aa: CASTTGSNGYTF
CDR3nt: TGTGCCAGCACGACAGGGAGTAATGGCTACACCTTC

abundance: many
d_gene: NA
v_gene: TRBV6-1
j_gene: TRBJ1-5
CDR3aa: CASNRDGSNQPQHF
CDR3nt: TGTGCCAGCAACCGGGACGGTAGCAATCAGCCCCAGCATTTT

abundance: many
d_gene: NA
v_gene: TRBV24-1
j_gene: TRBJ2-1
CDR3aa: CATTRTNSSYNEQFF
CDR3nt: TGTGCCACCACCAGAACAAATAGCTCCTACAATGAGCAGTTCTTC

abundance: many
d_gene: NA
v_gene: TRBV12-3/TRBV12-4
j_gene: TRBJ1-2
CDR3aa: CASSLSREFVVVDYGYTF
CDR3nt: TGTGCCAGCAGTTTGTCGCGTGAATTCGTCGTCGTCGACTATGGCTACACCTTC

abundance: many
d_gene: TRBD1
v_gene: TRBV18
j_gene: TRBJ2-1
CDR3aa: CASSPRTGSTTNEQFF
CDR3nt: TGTGCCAGCTCACCGAGGACAGGTAGCACCACCAATGAGCAGTTCTTC

abundance: many
d_gene: TRBD2
v_gene: TRBV24-1
j_gene: TRBJ2-3
CDR3aa: CATSAQGLAGRHTDTQYF
CDR3nt: TGTGCCACCAGTGCCCAGGGGCTAGCGGGGCGACACACAGATACGCAGTATTTT

abundance: NA
d_gene: NA
v_gene: TRBV2
j_gene: TRBJ1-2
CDR3aa: CASSEGGLPGGYTF
CDR3nt: TGTGCCAGCAGTGAAGGGGGCCTTCCGGGGGGCTACACCTTC

abundance: NA
d_gene: NA
v_gene: TRBV2
j_gene: TRBJ1-5
CDR3aa: CASSGAAGSQPQHF
CDR3nt: TGTGCCAGCAGTGGGGCGGCAGGGTCCCAGCCCCAGCATTTT

abundance: many
d_gene: NA
v_gene: TRBV20-1
j_gene: TRBJ2-3
CDR3aa: CSARSRGPTDTQYF
CDR3nt: TGCAGTGCTAGATCGCGGGGGCCAACAGATACGCAGTATTTT

abundance: NA
d_gene: TRBD2
v_gene: TRBV7-9
j_gene: TRBJ2-3
CDR3aa: CASSSLALSTDTQYF
CDR3nt: TGTGCCAGCAGCTCACTAGCGCTTAGCACAGATACGCAGTATTTT